This TCR beta chain was sequenced for a study of vaccination effects on CD4 cells after COVID-19. Study in general: Post-vaccine draws lagged the second dose by a median of 72 days.

The study's findings and limits: Clones from infection and from vaccination both contracted markedly late after vaccination.

TCRdb keeps only in-frame clones here, not all; method: immunoSEQ multiplex PCR. The repertoire has fewer than 80,000 clones, about 74% of them found once; the top ten carry about 1.4%. As regards this clone: Its antigen is still unknown.

Deletions cut 1 base from V and 3 bases from J, with 13 bases between. The CDR3 runs to 15 residues. Germline V gene sequence: CDR1 SGHTA, CDR2 FQGNSA. Antigen-specific CD4+ T cells were expanded with viral peptide pools in the ViraFEST assay before sequencing. The culture ran for under eleven days, and then CD4+ T cells were isolated. Two-dose BNT162b2 or mRNA-1273 vaccination was given to participants. After 1.5 million to 2 million PBMC were placed in each well, they were cultured with around 10 IU/ml IL-2 and about 10 ug/ml peptides. The starting material was CD4+ T cells from PBMCs cultured with HCoV-229E spike peptides, obtained after COVID-19 vaccination. This TCR was sampled from a human donor who received a COVID-19 vaccine. The chain combines TRBV7-2 with TRBJ2-7; D might be TRBD1 or TRBD2, each matching 5 bases. The CDR3 DNA is TGTGCCAGCAGCTTAGGGGGGACGGTAGTCTACGAGCAGTACGTC. It specifies CASSLGGTVVYEQYV.